This T cell receptor (beta chain) was observed in a study of T cells after yellow fever vaccination. Study results and limitations: In post-booster samples, most primary-vaccination clones reappeared (under 98% CD4, about 90% CD8).

As to this clonotype: Its antigen is as yet unknown.

Researchers made TCR cDNA using 5'RACE template switching, and this step added a universal primer site and UMIs. MiXCR was run by TCRdb on the 5' RACE reads, yielding one entry per CDR3 protein. The table lists just under 600,000 distinct CDR3 sequences, approximately 13% of them singletons. The CDR3 totals 14 residues. Germline CDR1 is KGHDR and CDR2 is SFDVKD. Trimming took off 7 bases at V and 0 bases at J, with 12 bases between the two ends. The sequencing used PBMCs, collected on the day of the yellow fever booster vaccination. This clonotype was sampled from a man aged 30 to 45 who received the YFV17D yellow fever vaccine. This chain joins TRBV24-1 and TRBJ2-7; D is unclear. CDR3 nucleotides: TGTGCCACCAGCCACTCTCTCAGCTCCTACGAGCAGTACTTC. Protein: CATSHSLSSYEQYF.